The sequence of this T cell receptor beta chain was determined in a study of T cell responses to AZD1222 COVID-19 vaccine. Study results and caveats: Reportedly, close to half of spike-specific TCRs are directed against unmutated variant regions. CD4 TCRs covered the whole spike, strongest at regions 160-218 and 743-854. After the peak T cell response, and only then, were repertoires sampled. The sample set comprised mostly white British donors with more females, and clonal diversity was possibly underestimated.

Some clones are missing from TCRdb's copy, which holds only in-frame ones; the method was immunoSEQ multiplex PCR. The table has around 60,000 clones, about nine tenths seen once; the top ten hold 6.3%. A remark on this clone: Its antigen is unknown.

Germline loops: CDR1 WNHNN, CDR2 SYGVQD (reference sequence). This CDR3 has 12 residues. V was trimmed by 8 bases and J by 7 bases, leaving 12 bases between them. This receptor was taken from an adult who received the MenACWY meningococcal vaccine as a control. The sample consisted of peripheral blood, taken 28 days after the second dose of the MenACWY control vaccine. The V call is TRBV10-1, the J call TRBJ1-5; D might be TRBD1 (6 bases). CDR3: CASGPGDQPQHF. For the CDR3, the DNA is TGCGCCAGCGGTCCAGGGGACCAGCCCCAGCATTTT.